The text below deals with one T cell receptor beta chain. The antigen is unknown. The data are from a study of regulatory T cells in long-lasting Graves disease. The study's findings and limits: Researchers reported studying only peripheral blood, not thyroid tissue. Among samples with persistent disease, TRBV28, TRBJ1-2 and TRBJ2-5 were favored.

Time point noted: persistent/refractory GD, antithyroid drugs over 5 years with positive TRAb. The TCR library was made from RNA extracted from PBMCs. Combining iRepertoire HTBI primers with Arm-PCR of CDR3 regions, the authors built TCR beta libraries. Under the authors' procedure: Samples jointly harbored 60 to 70 TRBV and some 13 TRBJ segments. TCRdb independently ran MiXCR on the multiplex PCR reads; one entry per CDR3 protein. The V and J calls reflect TCRdb's pipeline rather than the authors' work. The table records 400,000 to 500,000 distinct CDR3 sequences, roughly 20% of them present only once. Trimming took off 7 bases at V and 0 bases at J, with 19 bases between the two ends. The germline V gene has CDR1 MDHEN and CDR2 SYDVKM. This CDR3 has 16 residues.

The sequences come from peripheral blood mononuclear cells (PBMCs), collected when the disease was refractory, from a patient treated with antithyroid drugs. The chain links TRBV28 to TRBJ2-7, with a tentative D call TRBD1 (5 bases). The sequence was obtained from a female donor with Graves disease. The CDR3 DNA sequence: TGTGCCAGCAATTCTGCTGCTAACAGGTTCTCCTACGAGCAGTACTTC. It specifies CASNSAANRFSYEQYF.